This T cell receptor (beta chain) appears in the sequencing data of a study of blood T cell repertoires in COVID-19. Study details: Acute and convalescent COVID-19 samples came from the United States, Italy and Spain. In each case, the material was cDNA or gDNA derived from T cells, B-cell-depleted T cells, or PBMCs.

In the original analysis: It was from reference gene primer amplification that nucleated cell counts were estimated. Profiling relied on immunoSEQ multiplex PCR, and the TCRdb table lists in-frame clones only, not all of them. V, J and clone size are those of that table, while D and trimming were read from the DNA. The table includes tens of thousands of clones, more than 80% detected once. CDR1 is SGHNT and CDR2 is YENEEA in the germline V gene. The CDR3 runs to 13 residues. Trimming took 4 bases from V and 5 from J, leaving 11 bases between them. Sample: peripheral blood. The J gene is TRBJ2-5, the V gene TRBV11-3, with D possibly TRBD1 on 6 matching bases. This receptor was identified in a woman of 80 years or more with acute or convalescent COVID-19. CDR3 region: CASSSTGVETQYF. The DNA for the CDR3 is TGTGCCAGCAGCTCGACAGGAGTGGAGACCCAGTACTTC.